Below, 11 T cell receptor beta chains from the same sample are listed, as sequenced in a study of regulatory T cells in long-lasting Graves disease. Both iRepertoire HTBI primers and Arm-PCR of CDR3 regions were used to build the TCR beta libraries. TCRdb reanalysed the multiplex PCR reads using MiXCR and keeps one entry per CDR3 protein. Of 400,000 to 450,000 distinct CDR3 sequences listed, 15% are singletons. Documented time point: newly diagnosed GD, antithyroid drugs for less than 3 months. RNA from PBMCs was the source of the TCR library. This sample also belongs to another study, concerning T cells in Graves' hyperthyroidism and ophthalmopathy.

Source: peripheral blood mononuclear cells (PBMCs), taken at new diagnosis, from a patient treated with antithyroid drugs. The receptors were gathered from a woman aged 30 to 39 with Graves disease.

The CDR3 DNA follows: TGTGCCAGCAGCGCCGCCGTTACTCCTTACGAGCAGTACTTC. Protein product: CASSAAVTPYEQYF. V usage is TRBV7-3 and J usage is TRBJ2-7; D is undetermined. Germline values: CDR1 SGHTA, CDR2 FQGTGA. This CDR3 is built from 14 residues. V was shortened by 5 bases and J by 4 bases, with 15 bases between the two germline ends.

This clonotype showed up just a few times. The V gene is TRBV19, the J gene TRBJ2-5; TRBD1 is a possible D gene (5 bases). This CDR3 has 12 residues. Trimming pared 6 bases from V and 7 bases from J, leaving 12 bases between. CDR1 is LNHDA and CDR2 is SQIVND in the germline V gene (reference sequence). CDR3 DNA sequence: TGTGCCAGTAGAGGGGCGCTAGGGACCCAGTACTTC. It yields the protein CASRGALGTQYF.

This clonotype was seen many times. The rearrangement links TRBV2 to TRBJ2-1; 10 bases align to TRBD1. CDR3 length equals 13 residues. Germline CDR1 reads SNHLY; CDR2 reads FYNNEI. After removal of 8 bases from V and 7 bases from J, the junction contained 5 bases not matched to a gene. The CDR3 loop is CASVDRGGNEQFF. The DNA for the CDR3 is TGTGCCAGCGTGGACAGGGGGGGGAATGAGCAGTTCTTC.

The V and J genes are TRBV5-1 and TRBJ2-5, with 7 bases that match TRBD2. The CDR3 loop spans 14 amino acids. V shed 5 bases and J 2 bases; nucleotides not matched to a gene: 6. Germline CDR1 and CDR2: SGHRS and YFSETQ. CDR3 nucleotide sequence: TGCGCCAGCAGATCGCTAGCGGCTCAAGAGACCCAGTACTTC. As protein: CASRSLAAQETQYF.

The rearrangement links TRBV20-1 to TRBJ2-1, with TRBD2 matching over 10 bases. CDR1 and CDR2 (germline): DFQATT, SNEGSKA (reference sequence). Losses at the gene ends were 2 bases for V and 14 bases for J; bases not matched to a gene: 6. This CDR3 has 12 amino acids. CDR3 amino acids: CSARQLAGQKFF. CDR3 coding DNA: TGCAGTGCTAGACAACTAGCGGGACAAAAGTTCTTC.

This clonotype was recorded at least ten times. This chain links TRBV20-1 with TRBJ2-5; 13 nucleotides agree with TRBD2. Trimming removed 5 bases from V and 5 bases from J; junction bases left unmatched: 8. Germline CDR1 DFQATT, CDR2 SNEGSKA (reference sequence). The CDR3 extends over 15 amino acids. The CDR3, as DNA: TGCAGTGCTCCAAAACTAGCGGGAGGGCCCGAGACCCAGTACTTC. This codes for CSAPKLAGGPETQYF.

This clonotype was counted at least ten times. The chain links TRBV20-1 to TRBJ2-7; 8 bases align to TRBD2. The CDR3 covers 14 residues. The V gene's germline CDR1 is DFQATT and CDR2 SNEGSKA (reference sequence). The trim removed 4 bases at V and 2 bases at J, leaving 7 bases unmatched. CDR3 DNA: TGCAGTGCTACAGCGGGAGTTCACCCCTACGAGCAGTACTTC. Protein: CSATAGVHPYEQYF.

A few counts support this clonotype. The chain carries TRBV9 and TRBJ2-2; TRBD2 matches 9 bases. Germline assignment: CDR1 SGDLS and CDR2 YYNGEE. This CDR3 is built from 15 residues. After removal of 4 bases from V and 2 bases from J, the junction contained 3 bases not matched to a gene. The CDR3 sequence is CASSNSGGNTGELFF. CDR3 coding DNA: TGTGCCAGCAGCAATAGCGGGGGAAACACCGGGGAGCTGTTTTTT.

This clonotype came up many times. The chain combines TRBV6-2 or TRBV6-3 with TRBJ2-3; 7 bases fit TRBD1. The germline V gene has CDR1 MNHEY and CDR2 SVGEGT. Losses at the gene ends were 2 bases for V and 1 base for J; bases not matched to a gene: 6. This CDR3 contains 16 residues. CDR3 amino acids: CASSYRTGQGTDTQYF. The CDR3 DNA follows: TGTGCCAGCAGTTACCGAACCGGACAGGGCACAGATACGCAGTATTTT.

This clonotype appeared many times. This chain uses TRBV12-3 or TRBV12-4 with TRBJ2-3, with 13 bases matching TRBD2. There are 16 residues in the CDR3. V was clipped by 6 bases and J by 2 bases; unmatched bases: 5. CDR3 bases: TGTGCCAGCAGAACCGGGACTAGCGGGATCACAGATACGCAGTATTTT. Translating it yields CASRTGTSGITDTQYF.

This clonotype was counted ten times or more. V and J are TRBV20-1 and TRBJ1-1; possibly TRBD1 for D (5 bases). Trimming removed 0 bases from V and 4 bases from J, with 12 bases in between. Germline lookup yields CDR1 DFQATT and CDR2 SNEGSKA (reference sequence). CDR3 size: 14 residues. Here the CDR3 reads CSARDQGVGTEAFF. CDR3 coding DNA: TGCAGTGCTAGAGACCAGGGAGTGGGCACTGAAGCTTTCTTT.